The next 28 T cell receptor beta chains were all read from a single sample in a study of OX40 agonist ivuxolimab in advanced cancers. TCRdb's table, derived via immunoSEQ multiplex PCR, lists solely in-frame clones and lacks some. Among more than 75,000 clones listed, 80% to 90% were seen once. This sample comprised CD4+ or CD8+ T cells sorted from blood, obtained in a trial of the OX40 agonist ivuxolimab. The origin of the receptors is an adult with an advanced solid tumor such as melanoma, head and neck, liver or kidney cancer.

Points on this clone: This sample also contains other DNA sequences that code for the same CDR3. The chain joins TRBV6-6 to TRBJ2-7, with a weak D call TRBD1 (6 bases). The V gene lost 8 bases and the J gene lost 3 bases, with 20 bases spanning the gap. Germline V CDR1 and CDR2: MNHNY, SVGAGI (reference sequence). CDR3 length: 15 residues. The CDR3 sequence: CASSNFGTHHYEQYV. The CDR3 DNA is TGTGCCAGCTCTAATTTCGGGACACATCACTACGAGCAGTACGTC.

The chain uses TRBV5-5 and TRBJ2-2; 7 nucleotides match TRBD2. The CDR3 sequence is 16 residues long. Per germline, CDR1 SGHKS and CDR2 YYEKEE (reference sequence). V gave up 0 bases and J gave up 5 bases; unmatched junction bases: 7. For the CDR3, the DNA is TGTGCCAGCAGCTTGGTTTTCAGGCGGGGGACCGGGGAGCTGTTTTTT. Protein sequence: CASSLVFRRGTGELFF.

With regard to this clone: No conserved phenylalanine or tryptophan is present at the end of the CDR3, so a read error is the likely explanation. The V call is TRBV2, the J call TRBJ1-1; D not resolved. V was trimmed by 8 bases and J by 7 bases, leaving 20 bases between them. CDR1 is SNHLY, CDR2 FYNNEI, per germline. CDR3 size: 14 residues. The CDR3 protein is CASDAEILLSEAFL. DNA for the CDR3: TGTGCCAGCGACGCCGAAATTCTTCTCAGTGAAGCTTTCCTT.

The rearrangement uses TRBV18 and TRBJ1-6; the D gene is possibly TRBD1 (5 bases). Germline CDR1 reads KGHSH; CDR2 reads LQKENI. The CDR3 extends over 13 amino acids. The V and J ends lost 8 bases and 8 bases respectively, with 13 bases between them. The CDR3 sequence is CASGQGFDSPLHF. The CDR3, as DNA: TGTGCCAGCGGACAAGGGTTTGATTCACCCCTCCACTTT.

This chain's CDR3 is CASSYSLQGGTEAFF. The CDR3 region has the DNA TGTGCCAGCAGTTACTCTTTACAGGGAGGGACTGAAGCTTTCTTT. The genes are TRBV6-6 and TRBJ1-1; tentatively, D is TRBD1 (6 bases). Trimming shortened V by 0 bases and J by 5 bases, and 13 bases separated the two germline ends. Looked up from germline, CDR1 is MNHNY and CDR2 is SVGAGI (reference sequence). This CDR3 contains 15 residues.

V and J are TRBV28 and TRBJ1-5, with D possibly being TRBD1 (5 bases). Germline V gene sequence: CDR1 MDHEN, CDR2 SYDVKM. With 2 bases removed from V and 9 bases from J, the gap between germline ends came to 17 bases. The CDR3 length is 15 residues. The CDR3 sequence: CASSLIAGSMAPQHF. The CDR3 DNA is TGTGCCAGCAGTTTAATCGCAGGGAGTATGGCGCCCCAGCATTTT.

This rearrangement joins TRBV5-1 to TRBJ2-7, with D possibly being TRBD2 (5 bases). The germline V and J ends were trimmed by 2 bases and 0 bases, with 12 bases remaining between them. This CDR3 is built from 15 residues. Germline lookup yields CDR1 SGHRS and CDR2 YFSETQ. CDR3 bases: TGCGCCAGCAGCTTAAGCCCGGGGAGCTCCTACGAGCAGTACTTC. Translating it yields CASSLSPGSSYEQYF.

Points on this clone: Additional DNA sequences in this sample encode the identical CDR3. The chain employs TRBV5-1 and TRBJ2-2, with D unclear. CDR3 size: 14 residues. In germline, CDR1 is SGHRS, CDR2 YFSETQ. With 1 base removed from V and 2 bases from J, the gap between germline ends came to 6 bases. The CDR3 loop is CASSLTGNTGELFF. The CDR3 DNA follows: TGCGCCAGCAGCTTGACTGGAAACACCGGGGAGCTGTTTTTT.

J is TRBJ2-5 and V is TRBV11-2, with 7 nucleotides matching TRBD1. V lost 5 bases, J lost 2 bases, and 5 bases stayed unmatched. CDR1 and CDR2 from the germline V gene are SGHAT and FQNNGV. This CDR3 contains 14 residues. CDR3 sequence: CASSPRTGQETQYF. The CDR3 DNA reads TGTGCCAGCAGCCCTCGGACAGGACAAGAGACCCAGTACTTC.

V gene TRBV5-5 combines with J gene TRBJ2-6; D is possibly TRBD1 (6 bases). This CDR3 spans 15 amino acids. CDR1 is SGHKS and CDR2 is YYEKEE in the germline V gene (reference sequence). Trimming shortened V by 0 bases and J by 2 bases, and 6 bases separated the two germline ends. CDR3: CASSLDRAGANVLTF. DNA of the CDR3: TGTGCCAGCAGCTTGGACAGGGCTGGGGCCAACGTCCTGACTTTC.

The chain links TRBV6-5 to TRBJ2-1; possibly TRBD2 for D (5 bases). This CDR3 is 14 amino acids long. V was shortened by 7 bases and J by 4 bases, with 14 bases between the two germline ends. Germline CDR1 reads MNHEY; CDR2 reads SVGAGI. CDR3 DNA sequence: TGTGCCAGCATAGGAAGAGGGAGTTACAATGAGCAGTTCTTC. The encoded protein is CASIGRGSYNEQFF.

Details on this clone: Since the CDR3 does not end with the conserved phenylalanine or tryptophan, this likely comes from a read error. The DNA is omitted, as the CDR3 cannot be located on it reliably, and the CDR3 follows TCRdb's listing. The chain's CDR3 is CASSLGQGQSI. This rearrangement joins TRBV13 to TRBJ2-7; TRBD1 was called by the table and not checked on the DNA. The CDR3 region is 11 residues in length, termini included. Germline V lookup: CDR1 PRHDT, CDR2 FYEKMQ (reference sequence).

The chain recombines TRBV7-2 with TRBJ2-3; no definite D call. V was trimmed by 0 bases and J by 4 bases, leaving 8 bases between them. CDR3 length equals 14 residues. Germline values: CDR1 SGHTA, CDR2 FQGNSA. This chain's CDR3 is CASSLALGADTQYF. In DNA form, the CDR3 reads TGTGCCAGCAGCTTAGCTCTCGGCGCAGATACGCAGTATTTT.

The chain carries TRBV25-1 and TRBJ2-2; D might be TRBD1 or TRBD2, each matching 6 bases. The V end was cut by 5 bases, the J end by 5 bases, with 12 bases between. Germline V gene lookup returns CDR1 MGHDK and CDR2 SYGVNS. CDR3 length: 14 residues. CDR3 DNA: TGTGCCAGCAGTTGGGGGGCGAGGACCGGGGAGCTGTTTTTT. Its protein product is CASSWGARTGELFF.

The chain carries TRBV11-2 and TRBJ1-6; D is perhaps TRBD1 (6 bases). Germline V gene lookup returns CDR1 SGHAT and CDR2 FQNNGV. The V end lost 4 bases, the J end lost 6 bases, and 16 bases lay between the germline ends. The CDR3 is 16 amino acids. DNA for the CDR3: TGTGCCAGCAGCTCGCGAGACAGGCGACTTAATTCACCCCTCCACTTT. Translation: CASSSRDRRLNSPLHF. The variable domain in full, completed from reference TRBV11-2 and TRBJ1-6, reads EAGVAQSPRYKIIEKRQSVAFWCNPISGHATLYWYQQILGQGPKLLIQFQNNGVVDDSQLPKDRFSAERLKGVDSTLKIQPAKLEDSAVYLCASSSRDRRLNSPLHFGNGTRLTVT.

CDR3 coding DNA: TGCAGCGTTGAACTAAATTGGCAAAACATTCAGTACTTC. The encoded protein is CSVELNWQNIQYF. This chain joins TRBV29-1 and TRBJ2-4; D uncertain. The V end was cut by 2 bases, the J end by 5 bases, with 10 bases between. The CDR3 spans 13 residues. Germline assignment: CDR1 SQVTM and CDR2 ANQGSEA. The full variable domain, completed using reference TRBV29-1 and TRBJ2-4, is SAVISQKPSRDICQRGTSLTIQCQVDSQVTMMFWYRQQPGQSLTLIATANQGSEATYESGFVIDKFPISRPNLTFSTLTVSNMSPEDSSIYLCSVELNWQNIQYFGAGTRLSVL.

This chain uses TRBV7-9 with TRBJ1-2; 11 positions match TRBD1. The germline CDR1 and CDR2 sequences are SEHNR and FQNEAQ (reference sequence). V was clipped by 5 bases and J by 5 bases; unmatched bases: 7. The CDR3 runs to 15 residues. The DNA for the CDR3 is TGTGCCAGCAGCCCGGGGACAGGGGGAAGATATGGCTACACCTTC. Its protein product is CASSPGTGGRYGYTF. Full variable domain (missing parts from reference TRBV7-9 and TRBJ1-2): DTGVSQNPRHKITKRGQNVTFRCDPISEHNRLYWYRQTLGQGPEFLTYFQNEAQLEKSRLLSDRFSAERPKGSFSTLEIQRTEQGDSAMYLCASSPGTGGRYGYTFGSGTRLTVV.

J is TRBJ2-7 and V is TRBV5-4, with 8 bases that match TRBD2. Unmatched junction bases numbered 15, after V lost 7 bases and J lost 3 bases. CDR1 SGHNT and CDR2 YYREEE come from the germline V gene (reference sequence). The CDR3 covers 16 residues. The CDR3 sequence is CASAKGSGRLLYEQYF. In DNA form, the CDR3 reads TGTGCCAGCGCGAAGGGGAGCGGGAGACTACTCTACGAGCAGTACTTC.

This clone has a single count. One end of the junction is discordant with germline, which a read error may explain. The V gene is TRBV19, the J gene TRBJ2-3; D may be TRBD1 (6 bases). Germline-derived CDR1 and CDR2 are LNHDA and SQIVND (reference sequence). The CDR3 is made up of 16 amino acids. Here the CDR3 DNA reads TGTGCGAGTAGTGGTGGGGGCAGTTCCCGTACGGATACGCAGTATTTT. This sequence encodes CASSGGGSSRTDTQYF.

This chain uses TRBV6-1 with TRBJ1-2; TRBD1 matches at 10 bases. V was clipped by 6 bases and J by 8 bases; unmatched bases: 6. This CDR3 has 13 residues. CDR1 and CDR2 from the germline V gene are MNHNS and SASEGT. CDR3 DNA: TGTGCCAGCAGCCCGGGACAGGGGAAGGGCTACACCTTC. This translates into CASSPGQGKGYTF.

The J gene is TRBJ1-1, the V gene TRBV28; D unresolved. Trimming stripped 5 bases from V and 1 base from J, with 11 bases between. The CDR3 contains 14 residues. Looked up from germline, CDR1 is MDHEN and CDR2 is SYDVKM. The CDR3 reads CASSPHRPNTEAFF. In DNA, the CDR3 is TGTGCCAGCAGTCCCCACCGTCCGAACACTGAAGCTTTCTTT.

The chain uses TRBV11-1 and TRBJ2-5, with 7 bases fitting TRBD1. J lost 2 bases, V lost 5 bases, and 8 bases had no gene match. Per germline, CDR1 SGHAT and CDR2 FQDESV (reference sequence). The CDR3 is made up of 15 amino acids. The CDR3 bases are TGTGCCAGCAGCCGCCGACAGGGTCGGCAAGAGACCCAGTACTTC. It specifies CASSRRQGRQETQYF.

This clone was seen only a few times. The V gene is TRBV2, the J gene TRBJ1-2; D possibly corresponds to TRBD1 (6 bases). Trimming shortened V by 3 bases and J by 2 bases, and 13 bases separated the two germline ends. CDR3 length equals 15 residues. Germline-derived CDR1 and CDR2 are SNHLY and FYNNEI. The CDR3 DNA follows: TGTGCCAGCAGTGATCGTAGCGGGGGCAACTATGGCTACACCTTC. It specifies CASSDRSGGNYGYTF.

The V gene is TRBV28, the J gene TRBJ1-2, with 10 bases aligning to TRBD1. V gave up 6 bases and J gave up 9 bases; unmatched junction bases: 7. Germline V gives CDR1 MDHEN, CDR2 SYDVKM. This CDR3 comprises 13 residues. Here the CDR3 reads CASSRQGAPSYTF. Written as DNA, the CDR3 is TGTGCCAGCAGCCGACAGGGGGCGCCGAGCTACACCTTC.

This sequence joins TRBV21-1 and TRBJ2-7; TRBD2 is the table's D call and was not checked against the DNA. TRBV21-1 is given as a pseudogene. This CDR3 is built from 17 residues. This CDR3 is CASSKRWQGGENYEQYF. The CDR3 DNA reads as TGTGCCAGCAGCAAAAGGTGGCAGGGCGGGGAAAACTACGAGCAGTACTTC.

The J gene is TRBJ2-1, the V gene TRBV19; D not certain. CDR1 is LNHDA and CDR2 is SQIVND in the germline V gene (reference sequence). The CDR3 covers 16 residues. V lost 10 bases, J lost 4 bases, and 23 bases lay in between. The CDR3 here is CATAKRARREYNEQFF. DNA of the CDR3: TGTGCCACCGCCAAAAGGGCTCGTAGAGAATACAATGAGCAGTTCTTC.

This clone was seen once. The V and J genes are TRBV7-3 and TRBJ2-1; 7 bases align to TRBD2. Per germline, CDR1 SGHTA and CDR2 FQGTGA. The CDR3 length is 15 residues. J lost 8 bases, V lost 4 bases, and 11 bases had no gene match. CDR3 region: CASSYDGRHEDEQFF. For the CDR3, the DNA is TGTGCCAGCAGCTACGACGGGAGGCACGAGGATGAGCAGTTCTTC.

This clone was seen only once. This rearrangement joins TRBV21-1 to TRBJ2-1; no DNA check was done on the table's D call, TRBD2. TRBV21-1 is listed as a pseudogene. The CDR3 runs to 20 residues. CDR3 DNA: TGTGCCAGCAGCAAAATCTTGGTTGAAGCGGGGGGGCTCTCCTACAATGAGCAGTTCTTC. Its protein is CASSKILVEAGGLSYNEQFF.